This passage covers 21 T cell receptor beta chains from one sample sequenced in a study of siplizumab effects on memory and regulatory T cells. Produced via immunoSEQ multiplex PCR; TCRdb's table is partial and in-frame only. The sample yields just over 60,000 clones, less than 80% seen once. Material: memory CD4+ T cells sorted from blood. The receptors originated from a human donor in good health.

V gene TRBV5-4 combines with J gene TRBJ2-5; 10 bases line up with TRBD1. Germline-derived CDR1 and CDR2 are SGHNT and YYREEE (reference sequence). The trim removed 4 bases at V and 2 bases at J, leaving 8 bases unmatched. CDR3 size: 16 residues. CDR3 sequence (DNA): TGTGCCAGCAGCAACCGACAGGGGGCTAGGCAAGAGACCCAGTACTTC. This translates into CASSNRQGARQETQYF.

The rearrangement links TRBV15 to TRBJ2-7, with a tentative D call TRBD2 (6 bases). CDR3 length: 13 amino acids. In germline, CDR1 is LNHNV, CDR2 YYDKDF (reference sequence). Trimming shortened V by 0 bases and J by 4 bases, and 7 bases separated the two germline ends. The CDR3 protein is CATSRDRGYEQYF. In DNA, the CDR3 is TGTGCCACCAGCAGAGACCGGGGGTACGAGCAGTACTTC.

This clone rates as medium-sized. The gene calls are TRBV5-1 and TRBJ1-6; D is undetermined. In germline, CDR1 is SGHRS, CDR2 YFSETQ. The V end was cut by 5 bases, the J end by 4 bases, with 13 bases between. This CDR3 region has 15 residues. The CDR3 loop is CASSVNRDYNSPLHF. Here the CDR3 DNA reads TGCGCCAGCAGTGTCAACCGGGATTATAATTCACCCCTCCACTTT. The complete variable domain, with remaining parts taken from reference TRBV5-1 and TRBJ1-6, reads KAGVTQTPRYLIKTRGQQVTLSCSPISGHRSVSWYQQTPGQGLQFLFEYFSETQRNKGNFPGRFSGRQFSNSRSEMNVSTLELGDSALYLCASSVNRDYNSPLHFGNGTRLTVT.

The J gene is TRBJ2-3, the V gene TRBV9; D unresolved. There are 15 residues in the CDR3. Trimming removed 0 bases from V and 2 bases from J, with 10 bases in between. The V gene's germline CDR1 is SGDLS and CDR2 YYNGEE. Here the CDR3 reads CASSVGGGITDTQYF. In DNA, the CDR3 is TGTGCCAGCAGCGTAGGAGGTGGGATCACAGATACGCAGTATTTT.

V and J are TRBV7-9 and TRBJ1-1, with a possible D match to TRBD1 (6 bases). V lost 6 bases to trimming and J lost 0 bases, with 8 bases between them. The germline V gene has CDR1 SEHNR and CDR2 FQNEAQ (reference sequence). The CDR3 is made up of 13 amino acids. The CDR3: CASRDRMNTEAFF. The DNA for the CDR3 is TGTGCCAGCAGGGACAGAATGAACACTGAAGCTTTCTTT.

The chain combines TRBV7-2 with TRBJ2-1, with TRBD2 identical over 8 bases. The CDR3 is made up of 17 amino acids. Trimming took 0 bases from V and 4 from J; bases not matched to a gene: 8. Germline-derived CDR1 and CDR2 are SGHTA and FQGNSA. In nucleotides, the CDR3 is TGTGCCAGCAGCTTAGCTACGACTAGCGCGCGGTACAATGAGCAGTTCTTC. As protein: CASSLATTSARYNEQFF.

The genes are TRBV6-1 and TRBJ1-3; TRBD1 might be the D (6 bases). V dropped 6 bases and J dropped 4 bases, with 16 bases sitting between them. Germline V CDR1 and CDR2: MNHNS, SASEGT. The length of the CDR3 is 15 residues. The CDR3 protein is CASSGQMEPGNTIYF. As DNA, the CDR3 is TGTGCCAGCAGCGGACAGATGGAACCCGGAAACACCATATATTTT.

V gene TRBV7-2 combines with J gene TRBJ1-2, with D unclear. Germline assignment: CDR1 SGHTA and CDR2 FQGNSA. The CDR3 extends over 13 amino acids. Trimming took 1 base from V and 4 from J, leaving 7 bases between them. CDR3 loop: CASSLGRRYGYTF. The DNA for the CDR3 is TGTGCCAGCAGCTTAGGAAGGCGCTATGGCTACACCTTC.

The chain employs TRBV11-2 and TRBJ2-7; no firm D call. The ends were cut back, 1 base at V and 0 bases at J, with 10 bases in the middle. The V gene's germline CDR1 is SGHAT and CDR2 FQNNGV. The CDR3 has 15 amino acids. The CDR3 here is CASSLGVRSSYEQYF. The DNA of the CDR3 is TGTGCCAGCAGCTTAGGGGTGAGGAGCTCCTACGAGCAGTACTTC.

The gene calls are TRBV2 and TRBJ2-5; 10 bases map to TRBD2. CDR3 length: 18 amino acids. V lost 5 bases to trimming and J lost 2 bases; unmatched junction nucleotides: 14. Germline V gene data show CDR1 as SNHLY and CDR2 as FYNNEI. The CDR3 nucleotides read TGTGCCAGCAGTCCACGGGTTTTGCGGACTAGCGGACAAGAGACCCAGTACTTC. This encodes CASSPRVLRTSGQETQYF.

The J gene is TRBJ1-4, the V gene TRBV7-6; no firm D call. V shed 5 bases and J shed 7 bases, with 11 bases lying between them. The CDR3 is 13 residues long. Germline loops: CDR1 SGHVS, CDR2 FNYEAQ. CDR3 nucleotides: TGTGCCAGCAGCCCCGAGGAAATTGAAAAACTGTTTTTT. It codes for CASSPEEIEKLFF.

This clone was recorded a few times. The CDR3 coding sequence is TGCGCCAGCAGTTTTATTGGACAGGGCTACAATGAGCAGTTCTTC. Translation: CASSFIGQGYNEQFF. The chain is built from TRBV5-1 and TRBJ2-1; TRBD1 matches 8 bases. CDR1 SGHRS and CDR2 YFSETQ come from the germline V gene. J gave up 3 bases and V 5 bases, and 7 bases lay outside the gene matches. This CDR3 region has 15 residues.

The genes are TRBV7-3 and TRBJ2-3, with D perhaps assigned TRBD1 or TRBD2 (6 bases each). Trimming took off 5 bases at V and 0 bases at J, with 15 bases between the two ends. Germline CDR1 reads SGHTA; CDR2 reads FQGTGA. The CDR3 is 16 residues long. The CDR3 nucleotides are TGTGCCAGCAGCGACGGACGGGGGCCGAGCACAGATACGCAGTATTTT. It translates to CASSDGRGPSTDTQYF.

This chain uses TRBV9 with TRBJ1-2, with 10 bases aligning to TRBD1. The CDR3 has 14 residues. Germline CDR1 reads SGDLS; CDR2 reads YYNGEE. With V trimmed by 6 bases and J by 7 bases, 9 bases remained unmatched. CDR3 DNA: TGTGCCAGCAAAGGAGGGGGACAGGGGTTTGGCTACACCTTC. Translation gives CASKGGGQGFGYTF.

CDR3 amino acids: CASSFYGASNQPQHF. In DNA, the CDR3 is TGTGCCAGCAGCTTCTACGGGGCAAGCAATCAGCCCCAGCATTTT. This sequence joins TRBV7-2 and TRBJ1-5; D is possibly TRBD1 (5 bases). From germline, CDR1 is SGHTA and CDR2 FQGNSA. The CDR3 is made up of 15 amino acids. Trimming cost V 3 bases and J 1 base, with 10 bases left between them.

V usage is TRBV5-1 and J usage is TRBJ2-3, with D tentatively TRBD2 (5 bases). CDR3 length equals 16 residues. V was trimmed by 0 bases and J by 0 bases, leaving 11 bases between them. CDR1 and CDR2 from the germline V gene are SGHRS and YFSETQ. The CDR3 sequence is CASSLGGNPSTDTQYF. The DNA for the CDR3 is TGCGCCAGCAGCTTGGGAGGGAACCCTAGCACAGATACGCAGTATTTT.

The DNA for the CDR3 is TGTGCCTGGAGTGGAGGGGGTTACCAGCCCCAGCATTTT. This encodes CAWSGGGYQPQHF. The rearrangement uses TRBV30 and TRBJ1-5; D may be TRBD1 (6 bases). Trimming removed 1 base at V and 7 bases at J, with 11 bases between. Germline CDR1 is GTSNPN and CDR2 is SVGIG (reference sequence). CDR3 size: 13 residues.

The chain combines TRBV19 with TRBJ1-2; no clear D gene. Between the trimmed V and J ends, which lost 11 bases and 4 bases, there was a span of 20 bases. Germline CDR1 LNHDA, CDR2 SQIVND (reference sequence). The CDR3 is 14 amino acids. The CDR3 is CASSGRQVIYGYTF. In DNA form, the CDR3 reads TGTGCCTCTTCCGGACGGCAGGTGATCTATGGCTACACCTTC. The whole variable domain, filled in from reference TRBV19 and TRBJ1-2, reads DGGITQSPKYLFRKEGQNVTLSCEQNLNHDAMYWYRQDPGQGLRLIYYSQIVNDFQKGDIAEGYSVSREKKESFPLTVTSAQKNPTAFYLCASSGRQVIYGYTFGSGTRLTVV.

This clone has a handful of counts. The V gene is TRBV9, the J gene TRBJ1-4, with 9 bases identical to TRBD1. This CDR3 has 14 residues. Looked up from germline, CDR1 is SGDLS and CDR2 is YYNGEE. With V trimmed by 4 bases and J by 6 bases, 4 bases remained unmatched. As DNA, the CDR3 is TGTGCCAGCAGCCCCGGACAGGGGTATGAAAAACTGTTTTTT. Protein sequence: CASSPGQGYEKLFF.

This rearrangement joins TRBV28 to TRBJ1-3; D may be TRBD1 (6 bases). This CDR3 region has 17 residues. V lost 1 base to trimming and J lost 4 bases, with 17 bases between them. The germline V gene encodes CDR1 MDHEN and CDR2 SYDVKM. CDR3 loop: CASSLFEGGSRGNTIYF. The CDR3, as DNA: TGTGCCAGCAGTTTATTTGAGGGGGGGTCGAGGGGAAACACCATATATTTT.

The rearrangement uses TRBV18 and TRBJ1-3; perhaps TRBD1 as D (5 bases). V was cut by 0 bases and J by 1 base, with 10 bases left in between. Per germline, CDR1 KGHSH and CDR2 LQKENI. This CDR3 spans 16 amino acids. In nucleotides, the CDR3 is TGTGCCAGCTCACCACCGCCAGGGTTATCTGGAAACACCATATATTTT. Translation gives CASSPPPGLSGNTIYF.